A selection of T cell receptor beta chains follows, all from one sample in a study of OX40 agonist ivuxolimab in advanced cancers. Clones were sequenced by immunoSEQ multiplex PCR, and TCRdb holds only the in-frame ones, with some missing. The table includes just over 60,000 clones, more than 90% detected once. The material was CD4+ or CD8+ T cells sorted from blood, obtained in a trial of the OX40 agonist ivuxolimab. Every receptor here comes from an adult with an advanced solid tumor such as melanoma, head and neck, liver or kidney cancer. The CDR3 runs from the conserved cysteine through the conserved F or W. D genes are given only for firm matches. Size is omitted from some rows. Given values are once, few, many or a class for expanded clones.

d_gene: NA
v_gene: TRBV2
j_gene: TRBJ1-2
abundance: once
CDR3nt: TGTGCCAGCAGTCGGGACCCTTCCTCCTATGGCTACACCTTC
CDR3aa: CASSRDPSSYGYTF

d_gene: NA
v_gene: TRBV6-5
j_gene: TRBJ2-7
abundance: NA
CDR3nt: TGTGCCAGCAGTGAAGATGGCAGGATCCACGAGCAGTACTTC
CDR3aa: CASSEDGRIHEQYF

d_gene: TRBD1
v_gene: TRBV15
j_gene: TRBJ2-5
abundance: few
CDR3nt: TGTGCCACCAGTACTCCACAGCGGGCAGGGGGCCCAGAGACCCAGTACTTC
CDR3aa: CATSTPQRAGGPETQYF

d_gene: TRBD2
v_gene: TRBV10-1
j_gene: TRBJ2-3
abundance: once
CDR3nt: TGCGCCAGCAGTGCCGCGGGCCAGCGGGAGCGGGCAGATACGCAGTATTTT
CDR3aa: CASSAAGQRERADTQYF

d_gene: NA
v_gene: TRBV27
j_gene: TRBJ2-7
abundance: NA
CDR3nt: TGTGCCAGCACTAGCCCCAGCTCCTACGAGCAGTACTTC
CDR3aa: CASTSPSSYEQYF

d_gene: TRBD1
v_gene: TRBV7-8
j_gene: TRBJ2-7
abundance: NA
CDR3nt: TGTGCCAGCAGCTTAGAAGGGACAGGGCTCTACGAGCAGTACTTC
CDR3aa: CASSLEGTGLYEQYF

d_gene: NA
v_gene: TRBV21-1
j_gene: TRBJ1-4
abundance: once
CDR3nt: TGTGCCAGCAGCAGTGGGGGTGAAAAACTGTTTTTT
CDR3aa: CASSSGGEKLFF

d_gene: NA
v_gene: TRBV6-6
j_gene: TRBJ1-5
abundance: NA
CDR3nt: TGTGCCAGCAGTTACTCTAGCAATCAGCCCCAGCATTTT
CDR3aa: CASSYSSNQPQHF

d_gene: NA
v_gene: TRBV7-2
j_gene: TRBJ2-7
abundance: NA
CDR3nt: TGTGCCAGCAGCCCGGGGGGCACTCACTACGAGCAGTACTTC
CDR3aa: CASSPGGTHYEQYF

d_gene: NA
v_gene: TRBV29-1
j_gene: TRBJ2-7
abundance: NA
CDR3nt: TGCAGCGTTACCAATCCCGGGACCGTGAACGAGCAGTACTTC
CDR3aa: CSVTNPGTVNEQYF

d_gene: TRBD2
v_gene: TRBV5-1
j_gene: TRBJ2-2
abundance: NA
CDR3nt: TGCGCCAGCAGCCCCTCGCTCTGGACTAGCGGGGGGAACACCGGGGAGCTGTTTTTT
CDR3aa: CASSPSLWTSGGNTGELFF

d_gene: NA
v_gene: TRBV15
j_gene: TRBJ2-3
abundance: once
CDR3nt: TGTGCCACCAGCAGAGGGCAGGGAGGAGATACGCAGTATTTT
CDR3aa: CATSRGQGGDTQYF

d_gene: NA
v_gene: TRBV10-3
j_gene: TRBJ2-1
abundance: NA
CDR3nt: TGTGCCACCTCCCTGGAAGGGGGGCAGTTCTTC
CDR3aa: CATSLEGGQFF

d_gene: NA
v_gene: TRBV6-5
j_gene: TRBJ1-1
abundance: NA
CDR3nt: TGTGCCGCGGGTACGGTGAACACTGAAGCTTTCTTT
CDR3aa: CAAGTVNTEAFF

d_gene: NA
v_gene: TRBV11-2
j_gene: TRBJ1-2
abundance: NA
CDR3nt: TGTGCCAGCAGTCCAGACAGAGAAGGCTACACCTTC
CDR3aa: CASSPDREGYTF

d_gene: TRBD2
v_gene: TRBV5-1
j_gene: TRBJ2-5
abundance: NA
CDR3nt: TGCGCCAGCAGCTTCGGACTAGCGGGGGACCAAGAGACCCAGTACTTC
CDR3aa: CASSFGLAGDQETQYF

d_gene: NA
v_gene: TRBV5-1
j_gene: TRBJ2-5
abundance: NA
CDR3nt: TGCGCCAGCAGCTTGTCGGTCGGGGGTCGGGAGACCCAGTACTTC
CDR3aa: CASSLSVGGRETQYF

d_gene: NA
v_gene: TRBV28
j_gene: TRBJ1-5
abundance: NA
CDR3nt: TGTGCCAGCAGGGAGAGCAATCAGCCCCAGCATTTT
CDR3aa: CASRESNQPQHF

d_gene: NA
v_gene: TRBV21-1
j_gene: TRBJ1-1
abundance: few
CDR3nt: TGTGCCAGCAGCTGTCAGGAATGGGTTTTTATTGGTGAAGCTTTCTTT
CDR3aa: CASSCQEWVFIGEAFF

d_gene: NA
v_gene: TRBV6-1
j_gene: TRBJ2-4
abundance: NA
CDR3nt: TGTGCCAGCAGCCTCCGGGGCGAAAACATTCAGTACTTC
CDR3aa: CASSLRGENIQYF

d_gene: TRBD1
v_gene: TRBV5-1
j_gene: TRBJ1-1
abundance: NA
CDR3nt: TGCGCCAGCAGCTATGGACAGGGGAGAGGAACTGAAGCTTTCTTT
CDR3aa: CASSYGQGRGTEAFF

d_gene: NA
v_gene: TRBV5-1
j_gene: TRBJ1-5
abundance: NA
CDR3nt: TGCGCCAGCAGCTTGGAACCAGGGGTCAATCAGCCCCAGCATTTT
CDR3aa: CASSLEPGVNQPQHF

d_gene: NA
v_gene: TRBV9
j_gene: TRBJ2-5
abundance: NA
CDR3nt: TGTGCCAGCAGCGTAGCGTCTTTTGGGGGGCAAGAGACCCAGTACTTC
CDR3aa: CASSVASFGGQETQYF

d_gene: NA
v_gene: TRBV11-2
j_gene: TRBJ1-2
abundance: NA
CDR3nt: TGTGCCAGCAGCTTAGTCAGGGGAGATGGCTACACCTTC
CDR3aa: CASSLVRGDGYTF

d_gene: NA
v_gene: TRBV7-9
j_gene: TRBJ2-1
abundance: once
CDR3nt: TGTGCCAGCAGCTCCGATACAGGGCATAATGAGCAGTTCTTC
CDR3aa: CASSSDTGHNEQFF

d_gene: NA
v_gene: TRBV30
j_gene: TRBJ1-4
abundance: NA
CDR3nt: TGTGCCTGGGAACGGGGGAATGAAAAACTGTTTTTT
CDR3aa: CAWERGNEKLFF

d_gene: NA
v_gene: TRBV25-1
j_gene: TRBJ2-1
abundance: few
CDR3nt: TGTGCCAGCAGTGGACACAATGAGCAGTTCTTC
CDR3aa: CASSGHNEQFF

d_gene: NA
v_gene: TRBV7-9
j_gene: TRBJ1-3
abundance: NA
CDR3nt: TGTGCCAGCAGCTTAGAGGGCTCTGGAAACACCATATATTTT
CDR3aa: CASSLEGSGNTIYF

d_gene: NA
v_gene: TRBV30
j_gene: TRBJ1-5
abundance: once
CDR3nt: TGTGCCTGGAGTAGACAGGACAATCAGCCCCAGCATTTT
CDR3aa: CAWSRQDNQPQHF

d_gene: NA
v_gene: TRBV6-1
j_gene: TRBJ1-5
abundance: few
CDR3nt: TGTGCCAGCAGCCGAACGGGGGAGGTAAATCAGCCCCAGCATTTT
CDR3aa: CASSRTGEVNQPQHF

d_gene: TRBD1
v_gene: TRBV4-2
j_gene: TRBJ2-7
abundance: once
CDR3nt: TGTGCCAGCAGCCAAGAGGGGACAGGGGCCTCCTACGAGCAGTACTTC
CDR3aa: CASSQEGTGASYEQYF

d_gene: NA
v_gene: TRBV4-1
j_gene: TRBJ2-7
abundance: NA
CDR3nt: TGCGCCAGCAGCCAAGGTCAGTGGACAAGTACAACCTACGAGCAGTACTTC
CDR3aa: CASSQGQWTSTTYEQYF

d_gene: NA
v_gene: TRBV30
j_gene: TRBJ1-2
abundance: NA
CDR3nt: TGTGCCTGGAGTCGGGGGGCGCAGGGCTACACCTTC
CDR3aa: CAWSRGAQGYTF

d_gene: NA
v_gene: TRBV6-1
j_gene: TRBJ1-1
abundance: NA
CDR3nt: TGTGCCAGCAGTCCGGGCCGGGGGACTGAAGCTTTCTTT
CDR3aa: CASSPGRGTEAFF

d_gene: TRBD1
v_gene: TRBV5-1
j_gene: TRBJ2-5
abundance: NA
CDR3nt: TGCGCCAGCAGCTTGGCCGGGGACAGGGAAGAGACCCAGTACTTC
CDR3aa: CASSLAGDREETQYF

d_gene: NA
v_gene: TRBV21-1
j_gene: TRBJ1-4
abundance: few
CDR3nt: TGTGCCAGCAGCAAAGCTGGCAGGTTCAATGAAAAACTGTTTTTT
CDR3aa: CASSKAGRFNEKLFF

d_gene: TRBD2
v_gene: TRBV7-6
j_gene: TRBJ2-2
abundance: NA
CDR3nt: TGTGCCAGCAGCCCTGGGGTCGGCGGGGGGGCCAACACCGGGGAGCTGTTTTTT
CDR3aa: CASSPGVGGGANTGELFF

d_gene: NA
v_gene: TRBV15
j_gene: TRBJ1-1
abundance: NA
CDR3nt: TGTGCCACCAGCACCCCCGGGCGATTAGGTGACACTGAAGCTTTCTTT
CDR3aa: CATSTPGRLGDTEAFF

d_gene: TRBD1
v_gene: TRBV11-2
j_gene: TRBJ1-3
abundance: NA
CDR3nt: TGTGCCAGCAGCATTGACAGGGAGCCGGGAAACACCATATATTTT
CDR3aa: CASSIDREPGNTIYF

d_gene: TRBD1
v_gene: TRBV30
j_gene: TRBJ2-7
abundance: NA
CDR3nt: TGTGCCTGGAGTGTGGGACAGGGTCCCTACGAGCAGTACTTC
CDR3aa: CAWSVGQGPYEQYF

d_gene: NA
v_gene: TRBV7-9
j_gene: TRBJ2-2
abundance: NA
CDR3nt: TGTGCCAGCAGCTTACAGGGTCCGAACACCGGGGAGCTGTTTTTT
CDR3aa: CASSLQGPNTGELFF

d_gene: TRBD2
v_gene: TRBV6-1
j_gene: TRBJ2-1
abundance: NA
CDR3nt: TGTGCCAGCAGTTTAGCGGGAGGGTGGAATGAGCAGTTCTTC
CDR3aa: CASSLAGGWNEQFF

d_gene: TRBD2
v_gene: TRBV10-3
j_gene: TRBJ2-3
abundance: few
CDR3nt: TGTGCCATTTTGCCGACTAGCGGGGGTAACACAGATACGCAGTATTTT
CDR3aa: CAILPTSGGNTDTQYF

d_gene: NA
v_gene: TRBV9
j_gene: TRBJ2-7
abundance: NA
CDR3nt: TGTGCCAGCAGCGTTGAGAACGAGCAGTACTTC
CDR3aa: CASSVENEQYF

d_gene: NA
v_gene: TRBV5-1
j_gene: TRBJ1-3
abundance: NA
CDR3nt: TGCGCCAGCAGCTCCGGACGGCTGAGCTCTGGAAACACCATATATTTT
CDR3aa: CASSSGRLSSGNTIYF

d_gene: TRBD2
v_gene: TRBV10-3
j_gene: TRBJ2-3
abundance: NA
CDR3nt: TGTGCCATCAGTGAGTCTCAACTAGCGGGGGGGCGAACTAGCACAGATACGCAGTATTTT
CDR3aa: CAISESQLAGGRTSTDTQYF

d_gene: NA
v_gene: TRBV29-1
j_gene: TRBJ2-2
abundance: once
CDR3nt: TGCAGCTTTGGATCGAACACCGGGGAGCTGTTTTTT
CDR3aa: CSFGSNTGELFF

d_gene: NA
v_gene: TRBV2
j_gene: TRBJ1-4
abundance: once
CDR3nt: TGTGCCGGCAGTGATCTCTTTAAAGGTGAAAAACTGTTTTTT
CDR3aa: CAGSDLFKGEKLFF

d_gene: NA
v_gene: TRBV5-1
j_gene: TRBJ2-1
abundance: NA
CDR3nt: TGCGCCAGCAGCTTGTTCTCAGAGCTCGGGGAGCAGTTCTTC
CDR3aa: CASSLFSELGEQFF

d_gene: TRBD2
v_gene: TRBV4-2
j_gene: TRBJ2-7
abundance: NA
CDR3nt: TGTGCCAGCAGCCAAGAGGAAGCGGGGGCCCGCTACGAGCAGTACTTC
CDR3aa: CASSQEEAGARYEQYF

d_gene: NA
v_gene: TRBV5-4
j_gene: TRBJ2-7
abundance: NA
CDR3nt: TGTGCCAGCAGCTTGGCCGGGGCAGAACAAGAGCAGTACTTC
CDR3aa: CASSLAGAEQEQYF

d_gene: TRBD2
v_gene: TRBV5-4
j_gene: TRBJ2-3
abundance: NA
CDR3nt: TGTGCCAGCAGCTTGGTTAGCGGGGGACTCATCACAGATACGCAGTATTTT
CDR3aa: CASSLVSGGLITDTQYF

d_gene: NA
v_gene: TRBV7-9
j_gene: TRBJ2-7
abundance: NA
CDR3nt: TGTGCCAGCAGCTTACGGGCTGGACCCTACGAGCAGTACTTC
CDR3aa: CASSLRAGPYEQYF

d_gene: TRBD2
v_gene: TRBV15
j_gene: TRBJ2-7
abundance: NA
CDR3nt: TGTGCCACCAGCAGAGATGGTGCGGGGGGGCTCTCCAACGAGCAGTACTTC
CDR3aa: CATSRDGAGGLSNEQYF

d_gene: TRBD1
v_gene: TRBV19
j_gene: TRBJ1-1
abundance: NA
CDR3nt: TGTGCCAGTAGTCCACGACAGGGCCGGAACACTGAAGCTTTCTTT
CDR3aa: CASSPRQGRNTEAFF